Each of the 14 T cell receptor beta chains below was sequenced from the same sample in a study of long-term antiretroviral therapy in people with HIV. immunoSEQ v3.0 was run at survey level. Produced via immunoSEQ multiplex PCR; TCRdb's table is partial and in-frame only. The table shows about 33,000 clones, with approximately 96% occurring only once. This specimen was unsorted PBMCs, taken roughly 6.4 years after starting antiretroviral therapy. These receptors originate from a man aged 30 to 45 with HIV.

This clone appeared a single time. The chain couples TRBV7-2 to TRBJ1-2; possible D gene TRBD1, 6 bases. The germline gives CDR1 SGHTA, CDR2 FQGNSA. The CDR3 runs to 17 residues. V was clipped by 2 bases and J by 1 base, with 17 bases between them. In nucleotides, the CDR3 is TGTGCCAGCAGCTTAAAGGGGGGCCCAAGGAGTAACTATGGCTACACCTTC. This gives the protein CASSLKGGPRSNYGYTF.

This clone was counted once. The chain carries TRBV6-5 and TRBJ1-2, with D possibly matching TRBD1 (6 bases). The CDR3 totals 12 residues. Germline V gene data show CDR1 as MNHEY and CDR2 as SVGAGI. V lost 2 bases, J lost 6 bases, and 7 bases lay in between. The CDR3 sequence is CASSYPGDGYTF. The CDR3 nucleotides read TGTGCCAGCAGTTACCCAGGGGATGGCTACACCTTC.

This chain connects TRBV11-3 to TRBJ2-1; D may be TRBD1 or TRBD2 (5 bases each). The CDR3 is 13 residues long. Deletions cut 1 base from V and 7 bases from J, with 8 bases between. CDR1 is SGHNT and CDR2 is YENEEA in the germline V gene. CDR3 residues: CASSLGGGNEQFF. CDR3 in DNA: TGTGCCAGCAGCTTAGGGGGCGGGAATGAGCAGTTCTTC.

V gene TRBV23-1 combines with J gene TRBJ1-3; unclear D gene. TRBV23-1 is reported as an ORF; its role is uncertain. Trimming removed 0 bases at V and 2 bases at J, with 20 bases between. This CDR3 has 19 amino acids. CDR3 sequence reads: CASSQSEGRGLYPGNTIYF. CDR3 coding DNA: TGCGCCAGCAGTCAATCAGAGGGCCGGGGTCTTTACCCTGGAAACACCATATATTTT.

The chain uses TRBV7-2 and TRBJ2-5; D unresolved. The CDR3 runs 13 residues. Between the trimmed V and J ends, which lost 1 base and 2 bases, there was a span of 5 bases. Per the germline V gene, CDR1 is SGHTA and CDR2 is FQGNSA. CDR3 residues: CASSLVQQETQYF. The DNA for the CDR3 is TGTGCCAGCAGCTTAGTACAGCAAGAGACCCAGTACTTC.

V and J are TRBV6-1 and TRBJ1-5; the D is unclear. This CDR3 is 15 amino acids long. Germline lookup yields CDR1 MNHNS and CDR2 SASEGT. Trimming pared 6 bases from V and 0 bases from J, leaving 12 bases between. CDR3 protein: CASSQWTYSNQPQHF. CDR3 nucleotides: TGTGCCAGCAGCCAGTGGACCTATAGCAATCAGCCCCAGCATTTT.

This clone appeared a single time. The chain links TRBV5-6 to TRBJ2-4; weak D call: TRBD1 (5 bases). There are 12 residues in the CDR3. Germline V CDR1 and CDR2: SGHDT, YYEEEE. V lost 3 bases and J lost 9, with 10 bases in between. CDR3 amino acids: CASSSQGGIQYF. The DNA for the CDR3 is TGTGCCAGCAGCTCGCAGGGTGGCATTCAGTACTTC.

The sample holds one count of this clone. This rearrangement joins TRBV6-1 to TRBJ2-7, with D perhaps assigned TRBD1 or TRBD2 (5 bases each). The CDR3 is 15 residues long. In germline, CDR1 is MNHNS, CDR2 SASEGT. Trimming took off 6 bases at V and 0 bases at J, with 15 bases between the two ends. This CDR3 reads CASSAGTDLSYEQYF. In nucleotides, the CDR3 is TGTGCCAGCAGCGCCGGGACCGACCTCTCCTACGAGCAGTACTTC.

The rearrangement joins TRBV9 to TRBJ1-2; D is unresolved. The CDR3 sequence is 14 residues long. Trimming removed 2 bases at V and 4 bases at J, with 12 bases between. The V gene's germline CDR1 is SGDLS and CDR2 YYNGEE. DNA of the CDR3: TGTGCCAGCAGCGTCCGGGAACGGGCCTATGGCTACACCTTC. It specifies CASSVRERAYGYTF.

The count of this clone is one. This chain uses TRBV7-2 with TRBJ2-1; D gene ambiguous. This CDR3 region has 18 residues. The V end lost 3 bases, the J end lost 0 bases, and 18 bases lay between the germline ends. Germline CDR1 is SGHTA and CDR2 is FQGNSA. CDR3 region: CASSFSAGATGSYNEQFF. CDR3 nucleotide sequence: TGTGCCAGCAGCTTCTCCGCTGGCGCCACGGGCTCCTACAATGAGCAGTTCTTC.

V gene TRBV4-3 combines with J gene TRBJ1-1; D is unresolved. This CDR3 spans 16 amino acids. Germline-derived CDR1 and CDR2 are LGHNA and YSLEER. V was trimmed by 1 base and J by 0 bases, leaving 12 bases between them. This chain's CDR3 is CASSQVDGIMNTEAFF. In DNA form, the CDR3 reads TGCGCCAGCAGCCAAGTGGACGGGATCATGAACACTGAAGCTTTCTTT.

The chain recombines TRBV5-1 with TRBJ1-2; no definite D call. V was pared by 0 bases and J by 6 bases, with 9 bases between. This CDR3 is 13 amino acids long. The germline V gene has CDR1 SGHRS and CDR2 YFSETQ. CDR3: CASSLAAGNGYTF. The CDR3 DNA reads TGCGCCAGCAGCTTGGCCGCGGGAAATGGCTACACCTTC.

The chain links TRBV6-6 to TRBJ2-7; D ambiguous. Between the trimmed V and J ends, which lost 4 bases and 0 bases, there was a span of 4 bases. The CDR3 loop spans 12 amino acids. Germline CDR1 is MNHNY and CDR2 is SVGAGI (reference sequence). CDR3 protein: CASSFSSYEQYF. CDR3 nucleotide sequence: TGTGCCAGCAGTTTTAGCTCCTACGAGCAGTACTTC.

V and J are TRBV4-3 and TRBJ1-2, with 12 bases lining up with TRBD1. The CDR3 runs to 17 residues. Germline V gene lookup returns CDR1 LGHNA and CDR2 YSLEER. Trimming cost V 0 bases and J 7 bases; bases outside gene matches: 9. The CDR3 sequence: CASSQDTGTGGASGYTF. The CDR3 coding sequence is TGCGCCAGCAGCCAAGATACCGGGACAGGGGGCGCAAGTGGCTACACCTTC.